The present T cell receptor beta chain was sequenced within a study of blood T cell repertoires in COVID-19 (dated by TCRdb to the early 2020s). Background for the entire study: Samples covering the acute and convalescent phases of COVID-19 were provided by collaborators in the United States, Italy and Spain. The material from the prospective study consisted of cDNA or gDNA derived from T cells, B-cell-depleted T cells, or PBMCs. The dataset comprised deeply sampled blood TCRbeta repertoires from subjects exposed to, actively infected with, or recovered from COVID-19. The repertoires were made available in a free public database intended to serve as a resource for research on the immune response to SARS-CoV-2. Where available, HLA class I and class II types were obtained from metadata supplied by the sample provider rather than from assay-based typing. Sample metadata almost always included a de-identified subject ID, COVID-19 status, age in years and sex. The samples were drawn from two sources: the first 160 participants of the ongoing ImmuneRACE study, and about 1,300 subjects contributed by 6 global collaborators.

The immunoSEQ Assay, a bias-controlled multiplex PCR, was used to amplify TCRbeta CDR3 regions from genomic DNA. Concerning the study's data processing: Nucleated cell counts per sample were estimated from amplification of reference gene primers within the assay. To quantify the absolute abundance of each unique TCRbeta CDR3 rearrangement, sequence reads were collapsed and filtered. Productive Simpson clonality was computed per sample as the square root of Simpson's diversity index over productive rearrangements. In its TCRdb copy, this immuneACCESS table keeps in-frame sequences only and misses some clones. Where compared with another copy, unresolved V genes explain less than half of these, and the others have no known cause. Clone size and V and J calls were adopted from that table, with D and trimming inferred from the DNA. For this sample there are roughly 61,000 clones; about 70% appear just once. The top ten clones comprise approximately 15% of the sample.

Whole blood was collected in K2EDTA tubes by collaborating institutions according to the institutions' own protocols. Collaborator samples were shipped for TCRbeta analysis as frozen whole blood, isolated PBMCs, or DNA extracted from either sample type. General conclusions and limits of the study: The quantity of clinical and demographic metadata differed by source and by participant and was supplied without curation.

This clone showed up just once. Its recognized antigen is unknown. No base qualities exist here, and no much larger clone lies one base off it. The source is a woman in her 70s with acute or convalescent COVID-19. The sequencing sample was made of peripheral blood.

The nucleotide sequence reads TGTGCCAGCAGCTTAGGGACTACCTACGAGCAGTACTTC. Protein translation: CASSLGTTYEQYF. In this chain, TRBV7-9 is recombined with TRBJ2-7; matching of 6 bases hints at TRBD2 as the D gene. The CDR3 has 13 amino acids, counting the end cysteine and phenylalanine. Only CDR3 DNA is held: 39 bases, read in frame from base 1. The germline V gene (reference sequence) gives CDR1 as SEHNR and CDR2 as FQNEAQ. A distance of 6 bases separates the germline ends of V and J, which lose 1 base and 2 bases respectively.